The 20 T cell receptor beta chains reported below all come from one sample, sequenced in a study of breast tumors, draining lymph nodes, adjacent tissues. Axillary draining lymph nodes of breast cancer patients supplied the node samples. MiXCR was run by TCRdb on the multiplex PCR reads, yielding one entry per CDR3 protein. The repertoire has approximately 150,000 distinct CDR3 sequences, about 33% of them found once; the top ten carry about 2.5%. What was sequenced was axillary lymph node tissue. The receptor source for this set is a female donor with breast cancer. Some clones in this sample may be carry-over from other donors' samples.

With regard to this clonotype: The junction departs from germline at one end; a sequencing error may be responsible. The J gene is TRBJ1-1, the V gene TRBV5-1; possibly TRBD1 for D (6 bases). The germline gives CDR1 SGHRS, CDR2 YFSETQ. The CDR3 is 11 amino acids. CDR3 bases: TGCGCCAGCAGCTTGGGACAGGAAGCTTTGTTT. Translating gives CASSLGQEALF.

The sample holds many counts of this clonotype. The chain is built from TRBV12-3 or TRBV12-4 and TRBJ2-2, with 7 bases fitting TRBD1. Trimming removed 5 bases from V and 3 bases from J; junction bases left unmatched: 6. The CDR3 extends over 15 amino acids. CDR3 in amino acids: CASSPRGSDTGELFF. As DNA, the CDR3 is TGTGCCAGCAGTCCCAGGGGGTCGGACACCGGGGAGCTGTTTTTT.

On this clonotype: The junction differs from germline at one of its ends, possibly a read error. DNA for the CDR3: TGTGCCAGTAGTATCGAGAACGGTGGGGATTCGAGAAACATTCAGTCCTTC. Translated: CASSIENGGDSRNIQSF. This chain connects TRBV19 to TRBJ2-4, with unresolved D. Germline values: CDR1 LNHDA, CDR2 SQIVND (reference sequence). CDR3 length: 17 amino acids.

As for this clonotype: It may be a read error: a sequence one base away is much more abundant. This chain joins TRBV24-1 and TRBJ2-5; 10 bases map to TRBD2. Per germline, CDR1 KGHDR and CDR2 SFDVKD. The CDR3 length is 16 residues. As DNA, the CDR3 is TGTGCCACCGGTGATTTTTCTAGCGGGGGTAAAGAGACCCAGTGCTTC. It codes for CATGDFSSGGKETQCF.

This clonotype was observed at least ten times. The rearrangement joins TRBV6-6 to TRBJ1-3, with a weak D call TRBD1 (5 bases). This CDR3 contains 15 residues. Germline-derived CDR1 and CDR2 are MNHNY and SVGAGI (reference sequence). Trimming took 2 bases from V and 0 from J, leaving 8 bases between them. The DNA of the CDR3 is TGTGCCAGCAGTTACGGCACAGGCTCTGGAAACACCATATATTTT. As protein: CASSYGTGSGNTIYF.

Remarks on this clonotype: At one boundary the junction diverges from the germline segment, which might be a read error. V usage is TRBV12-3 or TRBV12-4 and J usage is TRBJ2-3; the match to TRBD1 covers 10 bases. This CDR3 has 15 amino acids. Here the CDR3 DNA reads TGTGCCAGCAATTTAAGGACAGGGGGAAGGGATACGCAGTATTTT. Encoded protein: CASNLRTGGRDTQYF.

This clonotype was seen many times. The rearrangement joins TRBV19 to TRBJ1-2; D might be TRBD1 (5 bases). From germline, CDR1 is LNHDA and CDR2 SQIVND (reference sequence). The CDR3 is 16 residues long. The V gene lost 3 bases and the J gene lost 1 base, with 15 bases spanning the gap. The CDR3, as DNA: TGTGCCAGTAGTATGGGGGATCGACAGCTTAACTATGGCTACACCTTC. Protein: CASSMGDRQLNYGYTF. Using reference TRBV19 and TRBJ1-2 for the parts outside the CDR3, the full variable domain is DGGITQSPKYLFRKEGQNVTLSCEQNLNHDAMYWYRQDPGQGLRLIYYSQIVNDFQKGDIAEGYSVSREKKESFPLTVTSAQKNPTAFYLCASSMGDRQLNYGYTFGSGTRLTVV.

At least ten counts were recorded for this clonotype. This chain uses TRBV2 with TRBJ2-5, with 11 positions matching TRBD2. The CDR3 has 16 amino acids. V lost 6 bases and J lost 1; bases outside the gene matches: 7. CDR1 and CDR2 from the germline V gene are SNHLY and FYNNEI. As DNA, the CDR3 is TGTGCCAGCAGGGGACTAGCGGCATTCCGCCAAGAGACCCAGTACTTC. Amino acids: CASRGLAAFRQETQYF. The full variable domain, its missing parts supplied by reference TRBV2 and TRBJ2-5, is EPEVTQTPSHQVTQMGQEVILRCVPISNHLYFYWYRQILGQKVEFLVSFYNNEISEKSEIFDDQFSVERPDGSNFTLKIRSTKLEDSAMYFCASRGLAAFRQETQYFGPGTRLLVL.

This clonotype was seen a handful of times. This chain joins TRBV18 and TRBJ1-3, with unresolved D. CDR3 length: 19 residues. Germline CDR1 reads KGHSH; CDR2 reads LQKENI. V was shortened by 0 bases and J by 3 bases, with 21 bases between the two germline ends. The CDR3 nucleotides read TGTGCCAGCTCACCACCGTGGGGTGCCAGTTGGGAGATTGGAAACACCATATATTTT. Translating gives CASSPPWGASWEIGNTIYF.

The table lists this clonotype with many counts. Written as DNA, the CDR3 is TGCAGCGTGGGGGATTGGATGGAGACCCAGTACTTC. Amino acid sequence: CSVGDWMETQYF. The chain employs TRBV29-1 and TRBJ2-5; D might be TRBD1 or TRBD2, each matching 5 bases. This CDR3 is built from 12 residues. From germline, CDR1 is SQVTM and CDR2 ANQGSEA. The V end was cut by 6 bases, the J end by 5 bases, with 13 bases between.

There are many counts of this clonotype. The chain has TRBV20-1 and TRBJ2-5; the D call may be TRBD1 or TRBD2 (5 bases each). V was pared by 3 bases and J by 5 bases, with 16 bases between. CDR1 and CDR2 from the germline V gene are DFQATT and SNEGSKA (reference sequence). CDR3 length: 14 residues. CDR3 loop: CSARGTSGWETQYF. In DNA form, the CDR3 reads TGCAGTGCTAGGGGGACCTCCGGATGGGAGACCCAGTACTTC.

This chain links TRBV2 with TRBJ1-1; maybe TRBD1 (5 bases). Per the germline V gene, CDR1 is SNHLY and CDR2 is FYNNEI. Between the trimmed V and J ends, which lost 8 bases and 4 bases, there was a span of 11 bases. CDR3 length equals 12 residues. The CDR3: CASGRGATEAFF. CDR3 in DNA: TGTGCCAGCGGTCGGGGCGCCACTGAAGCTTTCTTT.

The chain carries TRBV7-2 and TRBJ2-7; D is uncertain. Germline CDR1 reads SGHTA; CDR2 reads FQGNSA. This CDR3 contains 9 residues. The CDR3: CASSKRVAV. DNA for the CDR3: TGTGCCAGCAGCAAAAGGGTGGCGGTC.

This clonotype occurred many times. The chain joins TRBV3-1 to TRBJ2-5, with TRBD2 matching over 11 bases. The CDR3 runs 15 residues. The junction had 6 bases not matched to a gene; V was cut back by 4 bases and J by 5 bases. CDR1 is LGHDT, CDR2 YNNKEL, per germline (reference sequence). The CDR3 spells CASSPRLAGLETQYF. The DNA of the CDR3 is TGTGCCAGCAGCCCCAGACTAGCGGGGTTGGAGACCCAGTACTTC.

The V call is TRBV5-1, the J call TRBJ1-1; TRBD1 matches 10 bases. Germline loops: CDR1 SGHRS, CDR2 YFSETQ. The CDR3 totals 13 residues. The junction had 7 bases not matched to a gene; V was cut back by 0 bases and J by 14 bases. The CDR3 DNA is TGCGCCAGCAGCTTGGTGGGACAGGGGCTCATGTTCTTT. As protein: CASSLVGQGLMFF.

The rearrangement links TRBV7-8 to TRBJ1-5; D unresolved. The CDR3 is 13 residues long. In germline, CDR1 is SGHVS, CDR2 FQNEAQ. V shed 0 bases and J shed 10 bases, with 10 bases lying between them. In nucleotides, the CDR3 is TGTGCCAGCAGCTTAGCGCGAGTCGATCCCCAGCATTTT. Its translation is CASSLARVDPQHF.

The chain links TRBV4-2 to TRBJ2-3, with TRBD2 identical over 8 bases. Germline V lookup: CDR1 LGHNA, CDR2 YNFKEQ. The CDR3 covers 17 residues. Trimming cost V 2 bases and J 1 base; bases outside gene matches: 8. The CDR3 loop reads CASSQFVAGGRTDTQYF. The CDR3 nucleotides are TGTGCCAGCAGCCAATTCGTCGCGGGGGGACGCACAGATACGCAGTATTTT.

A word on this clonotype: A read error may account for a junction end that differs from germline. The V and J genes are TRBV5-1 and TRBJ1-2, with D tentatively TRBD1 (6 bases). This CDR3 spans 13 amino acids. Germline-derived CDR1 and CDR2 are SGHRS and YFSETQ. The CDR3 DNA reads as TGCGCCAGCAGCTTGCGGGGGGCGCGAGGCTACATCTTT. It specifies CASSLRGARGYIF. The complete variable domain, with remaining parts taken from reference TRBV5-1 and TRBJ1-2, reads KAGVTQTPRYLIKTRGQQVTLSCSPISGHRSVSWYQQTPGQGLQFLFEYFSETQRNKGNFPGRFSGRQFSNSRSEMNVSTLELGDSALYLCASSLRGARGYIFGSGTRLTVV.

This clonotype was recorded many times. This CDR3 reads CASSSGTAFLDEQFF. Here the CDR3 DNA reads TGTGCTTCCAGCTCAGGGACGGCGTTTTTGGATGAGCAGTTCTTC. V usage is TRBV2 and J usage is TRBJ2-1, with D tentatively TRBD1 or TRBD2 (5 bases each). The CDR3 consists of 15 residues. Looked up from germline, CDR1 is SNHLY and CDR2 is FYNNEI.

This clonotype showed up many times. The chain uses TRBV5-5 and TRBJ2-5, with D possibly being TRBD1 (5 bases). The ends were cut back, 4 bases at V and 5 bases at J, with 15 bases in the middle. Germline lookup yields CDR1 SGHKS and CDR2 YYEKEE (reference sequence). The CDR3 is 14 residues long. CDR3 amino acids: CASSGALTSETQYF. CDR3 in DNA: TGTGCCAGCAGCGGGGCTTTGACGTCGGAGACCCAGTACTTC.